This is a list of T cell receptor beta chains from one sample in a study of blood T cell repertoires in COVID-19. Profiling relied on immunoSEQ multiplex PCR, and the TCRdb table lists in-frame clones only, not all of them. In the table there are approximately 270,000 clones, over 75% of which are singletons. Sequenced: PBMCs or T cells enriched from blood (not recorded which). The receptor source for this set is a woman aged 25 to 39 who had recovered from COVID-19. CDR3s include the opening cysteine and the closing phenylalanine or tryptophan. D genes are given only for firm matches. Clone size appears in some rows only: once, few, many, or a class for an expanded clone.

D: .; V: TRBV21-1; J: TRBJ2-7; size: once; DNA: TGTGCCAGCAGCAAAGTAAGGACTAGCGGGAGACTTACGGACTACGAGCAGTACTTC; CDR3: CASSKVRTSGRLTDYEQYF
D: .; V: TRBV28; J: TRBJ1-1; size: .; DNA: TGTGCCAGCAGTTTTGTGGGGGAGGGCACTGAAGCTTTCTTT; CDR3: CASSFVGEGTEAFF
D: .; V: TRBV7-2; J: TRBJ1-2; size: .; DNA: TGTGCCAGCAACTCCGGGGGGGGGAATTATGGCTACACCTTC; CDR3: CASNSGGGNYGYTF
D: .; V: TRBV28; J: TRBJ1-1; size: few; DNA: TGTGCCAGCACCTTTGTCAGGGACACTGAAGCTTTCTTT; CDR3: CASTFVRDTEAFF
D: TRBD1; V: TRBV28; J: TRBJ2-2; size: .; DNA: TGTGCCAGCAGCTACCGGTCGGGGGACAGGGGCCCCGGGGAGCTGTTTTTT; CDR3: CASSYRSGDRGPGELFF
D: TRBD1; V: TRBV11-3; J: TRBJ1-1; size: once; DNA: TGTGCCAGCAGCTCACCCAAGGACAGGGGGCTTGAAGCTTTCTTT; CDR3: CASSSPKDRGLEAFF
D: .; V: TRBV9; J: TRBJ2-6; size: .; DNA: TGTGCCAGCAGCGTAGGGGGAGGCCGCGGGGCCAACGTCCTGACTTTC; CDR3: CASSVGGGRGANVLTF
D: .; V: TRBV6-5; J: TRBJ1-1; size: once; DNA: TGTGCCAGCAGAGCGCGGGGCCTAGTGAACACTGAAGCTTTCTTT; CDR3: CASRARGLVNTEAFF
D: TRBD1; V: TRBV28; J: TRBJ1-2; size: .; DNA: TGTGCTTATTCCGACAGGGTCCTCTATGGCTACACCTTC; CDR3: CAYSDRVLYGYTF
D: .; V: TRBV19; J: TRBJ2-3; size: .; DNA: TGTGCCAGTAGATTGGACACAGGTGGTGATACGCAGTATTTT; CDR3: CASRLDTGGDTQYF
D: TRBD2; V: TRBV28; J: TRBJ2-1; size: .; DNA: TGTGCCAGCTTTCTAGCGGGGACGAACAATGAGCAGTTCTTC; CDR3: CASFLAGTNNEQFF
D: .; V: TRBV6-6; J: TRBJ2-5; size: .; DNA: TGTGCCAGCAACCTAGGGCCTCCTCGGGGGACCCAGTACTTC; CDR3: CASNLGPPRGTQYF
D: TRBD1; V: TRBV30; J: TRBJ1-2; size: .; DNA: TGTGCCTGGAGTGTAAATTCTTGGAGGGGACAGGTTTATGGCTACACCTTC; CDR3: CAWSVNSWRGQVYGYTF
D: TRBD1; V: TRBV28; J: TRBJ1-5; size: .; DNA: TGTGCCAGCAGTTTTTCAGGGGGAATCAATCAGCCCCAGCATTTT; CDR3: CASSFSGGINQPQHF
D: .; V: TRBV24-1; J: TRBJ2-5; size: many; DNA: TGTGCCACCAGTGTCGGAGAGACCCAGTACTTC; CDR3: CATSVGETQYF
D: .; V: TRBV9; J: TRBJ2-2; size: .; DNA: TGTGCCAGCAGCGCCCATCACAGGTCAGCGAGCAGCACCGGGGAGCTGTTTTTT; CDR3: CASSAHHRSASSTGELFF
D: .; V: TRBV9; J: TRBJ2-1; size: .; DNA: TGTGCCAGCAGCTCTCAGACTGTTTACAATGAGCAGTTCTTC; CDR3: CASSSQTVYNEQFF
D: TRBD2; V: TRBV23-1; J: TRBJ2-7; size: .; DNA: TGCGCCAGCAGTCAATCACGGCCTAGCGGGAGGCGCTCCTACGAGCAGTACTTC; CDR3: CASSQSRPSGRRSYEQYF
D: TRBD1; V: TRBV6-5; J: TRBJ1-1; size: .; DNA: TGTGCCAGCACGCCCGGGACAGGGAACACTGAAGCTTTCTTT; CDR3: CASTPGTGNTEAFF
D: TRBD2; V: TRBV4-2; J: TRBJ2-3; size: .; DNA: TGTGCCAGCAGCCAAGCCCTAGCGGGAGAAGGGGCAGATACGCAGTATTTT; CDR3: CASSQALAGEGADTQYF
D: .; V: TRBV29-1; J: TRBJ2-1; size: .; DNA: TGCAGCGCCCGCCCCCAGGTAATGGGCTACAATGAGCAGTTCTTC; CDR3: CSARPQVMGYNEQFF
D: .; V: TRBV28; J: TRBJ1-4; size: .; DNA: TGTGCCAGCAGTCCTTTGTGGAGACAGACGGATGAGGAAAAACTGTTTTTT; CDR3: CASSPLWRQTDEEKLFF
D: TRBD2; V: TRBV25-1; J: TRBJ2-1; size: .; DNA: TGTGCCAGCAGTGCCCCTCTAGCGGCACCCACCCATGAGCAGTTCTTC; CDR3: CASSAPLAAPTHEQFF
D: TRBD1; V: TRBV11-2; J: TRBJ1-2; size: .; DNA: TGTGCCAGCAGCGCCCCGGGACAGGGGACTCATGGCTACACCTTC; CDR3: CASSAPGQGTHGYTF
D: .; V: TRBV27; J: TRBJ1-1; size: .; DNA: TGTGCCAGCAGTTCCCCAGGGACTGAAGCTTTCTTT; CDR3: CASSSPGTEAFF
D: .; V: TRBV2; J: TRBJ1-2; size: few; DNA: TGTGCCAGCAGTGAAACGTCAGGCTATGGCTACACCTTC; CDR3: CASSETSGYGYTF
D: TRBD2; V: TRBV6-5; J: TRBJ2-7; size: .; DNA: TGTGCCATACCGGCTAGCGGGGCGGCCTACGAGCAGTACTTC; CDR3: CAIPASGAAYEQYF
D: TRBD2; V: TRBV15; J: TRBJ2-2; size: .; DNA: TGTGCCACCAGCAGTCCTAGCTTGGGGGGGTGGAACACCGGGGAGCTGTTTTTT; CDR3: CATSSPSLGGWNTGELFF
D: TRBD1; V: TRBV5-1; J: TRBJ2-3; size: .; DNA: TGCGCCAGCAGTGGGCTTCTCTCGGACAGGGGCACAGATACGCAGTATTTT; CDR3: CASSGLLSDRGTDTQYF
D: TRBD1; V: TRBV6-5; J: TRBJ2-7; size: .; DNA: TGTGCCAGCAGTAACCGGGACAGGGGTGGGCAGTACTTC; CDR3: CASSNRDRGGQYF
D: TRBD2; V: TRBV11-2; J: TRBJ2-3; size: once; DNA: TGTGCCAGCAGCTACCAACTAGCGGAGAATCGAGATACGCAGTATTTT; CDR3: CASSYQLAENRDTQYF
D: .; V: TRBV6-5; J: TRBJ2-7; size: .; DNA: TGTGCCAGCAGCCGAACAGTAAGTTTTTACTACGAGCAGTACTTC; CDR3: CASSRTVSFYYEQYF
D: TRBD1; V: TRBV6-6; J: TRBJ2-7; size: .; DNA: TGTGCCACCTGGACAGGGGCTTACGAGCAGTACTTC; CDR3: CATWTGAYEQYF
D: TRBD1; V: TRBV14; J: TRBJ1-1; size: .; DNA: TGTGCCAGCAGCGTTCGACAGGGGCGTATTGAAGCTTTCTTT; CDR3: CASSVRQGRIEAFF
D: .; V: TRBV14; J: TRBJ1-2; size: few; DNA: TGTGCCAGCAGCCCCAGCAGGGGCTATGGCTACACCTTC; CDR3: CASSPSRGYGYTF
D: .; V: TRBV5-1; J: TRBJ1-1; size: .; DNA: TGCGCCAGCAGCCAGCTCCCCGAGGGTAACACTGAAGCTTTCTTT; CDR3: CASSQLPEGNTEAFF
D: TRBD1; V: TRBV24-1; J: TRBJ2-7; size: .; DNA: TGTGCCACCAGTAAGACAGGGGGCTCTTACGAGCAGTACTTC; CDR3: CATSKTGGSYEQYF